One and the same sample provided the 18 T cell receptor beta chains below, sequenced in a study of cytomegalovirus exposure and HLA in healthy donors (dated by TCRdb to the late 2010s). The library was generated by the immunoSEQ multiplex PCR assay. For the multiplex PCR, a mixture combining 60 forward primers for TCR Vbeta segments and 13 reverse primers for TCR Jbeta segments was used. TCRdb took this table from immuneACCESS and kept in-frame rearrangements with V and J called. Such tables lack part of the clones; where checked against another copy, unresolved V genes explain under half of the gap, and the rest is unexplained. Recorded for this sample are hundreds of thousands of clones; around 80% of them occurred a single time. Of the sample, 0.4% to 0.6% falls within the top ten clones. The sequenced sample was PBMCs. The receptor source for this set is a boy aged 5-17 years in good health and CMV-seronegative.

The chain recombines TRBV11-3 with TRBJ2-2, with TRBD1 matching 8 bases. Per the germline V gene, CDR1 is SGHNT and CDR2 is YENEEA. The CDR3 extends over 16 amino acids. V dropped 8 bases and J dropped 4; count of bases not matched to a gene: 12. The CDR3 DNA reads as TGTGCCAGCGAGGACAGGGTGGGAGTCCCCACCGGGGAGCTGTTTTTT. Translated, it gives CASEDRVGVPTGELFF.

The chain carries TRBV11-3 and TRBJ1-1; D unresolved. V shed 4 bases and J shed 4 bases, with 13 bases lying between them. The length of the CDR3 is 14 residues. CDR1 SGHNT and CDR2 YENEEA come from the germline V gene. In DNA form, the CDR3 reads TGTGCCAGCAGCTCCGGGGTGGGGAGCACTGAAGCTTTCTTT. Translating gives CASSSGVGSTEAFF.

Comment on this clone: One end of the junction is discordant with germline, which a read error may explain. The V and J genes are TRBV6-6 and TRBJ1-2; D unclear. This CDR3 contains 12 residues. CDR1 MNHNY and CDR2 SVGAGI come from the germline V gene (reference sequence). The CDR3 DNA follows: TGTGCCAGCAGTTGGGCGGACTATGGCTACCCCTTC. It yields the protein CASSWADYGYPF.

V and J are TRBV6-1 and TRBJ2-2; tentatively, D is TRBD1 (6 bases). The V end was cut by 7 bases, the J end by 1 base, with 10 bases between. Germline-derived CDR1 and CDR2 are MNHNS and SASEGT. The CDR3 contains 14 residues. The CDR3 nucleotides read TGTGCCAGCACAACGGACAGGAACACCGGGGAGCTGTTTTTT. Its translation is CASTTDRNTGELFF.

This clone turned up a few times. The rearrangement uses TRBV29-1 and TRBJ2-5; 7 bases match TRBD1. Judging by the DNA end, TRBJ2-7 fits better; the J call may be wrong. The CDR3 covers 14 residues. Germline V gene lookup returns CDR1 SQVTM and CDR2 ANQGSEA. The CDR3 DNA reads TGCAGCGTTGAGGTAAACGACAGGGCCAACGAGCAGTACTTC. Its protein is CSVEVNDRANEQYF.

CDR3 amino acids: CASSPRTGDADTQYF. DNA for the CDR3: TGCGCCAGCAGCCCTAGGACAGGGGACGCAGATACGCAGTATTTT. The chain combines TRBV5-1 with TRBJ2-3; 9 bases are shared with TRBD1. Germline CDR1 and CDR2: SGHRS and YFSETQ. Trimming removed 4 bases from V and 4 bases from J; junction bases left unmatched: 7. CDR3 length: 15 residues.

As to this clone: One end of the junction fails to match germline, which may point to a read error. The chain uses TRBV7-9 and TRBJ1-6; D gene ambiguous. Germline values: CDR1 SEHNR, CDR2 FQNEAQ (reference sequence). The CDR3 has 17 amino acids. CDR3 region: CSSSSTSTSSYNSPLHF. In DNA form, the CDR3 reads TGTTCCAGCAGCTCGACATCTACCAGCTCCTATAATTCACCCCTCCACTTT.

The chain has TRBV4-1 and TRBJ1-1; D gene ambiguous. The V and J ends lost 0 bases and 0 bases respectively, with 8 bases between them. Germline CDR1 reads MGHRA; CDR2 reads YSYEKL. The CDR3 length is 15 residues. The DNA for the CDR3 is TGCGCCAGCAGCCAAGATCTGGGCGTGAACACTGAAGCTTTCTTT. Protein: CASSQDLGVNTEAFF.

Comments on this clone: Other DNA sequences within the sample encode an identical CDR3. This sequence joins TRBV5-1 and TRBJ2-1; D is ambiguous. This CDR3 is 14 amino acids long. Between the trimmed V and J ends, which lost 0 bases and 0 bases, there was a span of 4 bases. Germline lookup yields CDR1 SGHRS and CDR2 YFSETQ. The CDR3 here is CASSLDSSYNEQFF. CDR3 nucleotides: TGCGCCAGCAGCTTGGACAGCTCCTACAATGAGCAGTTCTTC.

This chain uses TRBV5-1 with TRBJ1-3; D uncertain. V was clipped by 0 bases and J by 0 bases, with 4 bases between them. CDR3 length equals 14 residues. Germline V CDR1 and CDR2: SGHRS, YFSETQ. The CDR3 region is CASSLGASGNTIYF. CDR3 DNA sequence: TGCGCCAGCAGCTTGGGGGCCTCTGGAAACACCATATATTTT.

The rearrangement joins TRBV6-5 to TRBJ1-2; 7 nucleotides agree with TRBD1. The CDR3 covers 15 residues. CDR1 is MNHEY and CDR2 is SVGAGI in the germline V gene. V gave up 7 bases and J gave up 6 bases; unmatched junction bases: 14. The DNA of the CDR3 is TGTGCCAGCACCCTAGAAGCTCGGACAGGAAATGGCTACACCTTC. Protein: CASTLEARTGNGYTF.

This clone appeared a few times. The CDR3 DNA sequence: TGTGCCAGCAGCCCATCCGACTCGTTAGCTTTCTTT. Its protein is CASSPSDSLAFF. The chain is built from TRBV9 and TRBJ1-1; D is undetermined. Germline V gene lookup returns CDR1 SGDLS and CDR2 YYNGEE. V was cut by 4 bases and J by 10 bases, with 14 bases left in between. The CDR3 sequence is 12 residues long. The variable domain in full, completed from reference TRBV9 and TRBJ1-1, reads DSGVTQTPKHLITATGQRVTLRCSPRSGDLSVYWYQQSLDQGLQFLIQYYNGEERAKGNILERFSAQQFPDLHSELNLSSLELGDSALYFCASSPSDSLAFFGQGTRLTVV.

The gene calls are TRBV2 and TRBJ1-1; weak D call: TRBD1 (6 bases). With 7 bases removed from V and 3 bases from J, the gap between germline ends came to 9 bases. Germline values: CDR1 SNHLY, CDR2 FYNNEI. This CDR3 has 12 amino acids. For the CDR3, the DNA is TGTGCCAGCAACCAGGGGTACACTGAAGCTTTCTTT. Its protein product is CASNQGYTEAFF. The full variable domain, rest sourced from reference TRBV2 and TRBJ1-1, is EPEVTQTPSHQVTQMGQEVILRCVPISNHLYFYWYRQILGQKVEFLVSFYNNEISEKSEIFDDQFSVERPDGSNFTLKIRSTKLEDSAMYFCASNQGYTEAFFGQGTRLTVV.

The chain employs TRBV30 and TRBJ1-3; 9 nucleotides line up with TRBD1. J gave up 2 bases and V 3 bases, and 2 bases lay outside the gene matches. The CDR3 consists of 14 residues. Germline CDR1 GTSNPN, CDR2 SVGIG (reference sequence). CDR3 residues: CAWRRTGAGNTIYF. As DNA, the CDR3 is TGTGCCTGGAGAAGGACAGGGGCTGGAAACACCATATATTTT.

This sequence joins TRBV27 and TRBJ2-3; 8 nucleotides line up with TRBD1. The CDR3 length is 16 residues. The germline CDR1 and CDR2 sequences are MNHEY and SMNVEV (reference sequence). Germline trimming cut 1 base from V and 5 bases from J; bases unmatched to any gene: 8. The CDR3 spells CASSLYGQGAGDTQYF. CDR3 nucleotides: TGTGCCAGCAGTTTATACGGGCAGGGGGCCGGAGATACGCAGTATTTT.

CDR3 residues: CASSLHSGANVLTF. CDR3 DNA sequence: TGTGCCAGCAGCTTGCACTCTGGGGCCAACGTCCTGACTTTC. This chain links TRBV5-4 with TRBJ2-6; D not certain. This CDR3 is 14 amino acids long. Trimming took 1 base from V and 0 from J, leaving 2 bases between them. Per germline, CDR1 SGHNT and CDR2 YYREEE (reference sequence).

The table lists this clone with a count of one. V is TRBV6-1 and J is TRBJ2-7; 8 bases map to TRBD1. The germline CDR1 and CDR2 sequences are MNHNS and SASEGT. The J segment lost 1 base and the V segment lost 6 bases, leaving 5 bases of the junction unmatched. The CDR3 runs to 14 residues. The CDR3 nucleotides read TGTGCCAGCAGGGGGACAGGACCATCCTACGAGCAGTACTTC. It codes for CASRGTGPSYEQYF.

J is TRBJ2-1 and V is TRBV9, with 12 nucleotides matching TRBD2. V was clipped by 3 bases and J by 0 bases; unmatched bases: 16. Germline assignment: CDR1 SGDLS and CDR2 YYNGEE. The CDR3 is 21 amino acids. CDR3 region: CASSGAVLAGGHYGSYNEQFF. The CDR3 DNA is TGTGCCAGCAGCGGAGCCGTACTAGCGGGAGGCCACTATGGCTCCTACAATGAGCAGTTCTTC.